Shown below are 6 T cell receptor beta chains from a single sample sequenced in a study of T cell responses to AZD1222 COVID-19 vaccine. Here immunoSEQ multiplex PCR was the method, and the copy in TCRdb shows in-frame clones only, minus some. Among just under 90,000 clones listed, about nine tenths were seen once. This material consisted of peripheral blood, taken 28 days after the second AZD1222 dose. Receptors originate from an adult who received the AZD1222 COVID-19 vaccine.

The V call is TRBV5-1, the J call TRBJ2-5; unclear D gene. V was cut by 1 base and J by 0 bases, with 4 bases left in between. Germline V gene sequence: CDR1 SGHRS, CDR2 YFSETQ. The CDR3 has 13 amino acids. CDR3 nucleotides: TGCGCCAGCAGCTTGAACAACCAAGAGACCCAGTACTTC. Its translation: CASSLNNQETQYF.

The count of this clone is one. The V call is TRBV4-1, the J call TRBJ1-2, with D uncertain. The germline V gene has CDR1 MGHRA and CDR2 YSYEKL. The CDR3 loop spans 18 amino acids. Trimming cost V 0 bases and J 4 bases, with 21 bases left between them. Written as DNA, the CDR3 is TGCGCCAGCAGCCAAGAAGCGGTAGGGCCTCTAACAACCTATGGCTACACCTTC. Protein product: CASSQEAVGPLTTYGYTF.

The chain has TRBV18 and TRBJ1-3, with D unclear. The V and J ends lost 6 bases and 3 bases respectively, with 9 bases between them. Germline CDR1 is KGHSH and CDR2 is LQKENI. CDR3 length: 13 amino acids. This CDR3 is CASSPGLGNTIYF. CDR3 coding DNA: TGTGCCAGCTCTCCCGGCCTTGGAAACACCATATATTTT.

The chain recombines TRBV19 with TRBJ2-3; no definite D call. Germline V CDR1 and CDR2: LNHDA, SQIVND (reference sequence). The CDR3 contains 11 residues. Between the trimmed V and J ends, which lost 4 bases and 2 bases, there was a span of 1 base. The CDR3 reads CASSNTDTQYF. CDR3 DNA sequence: TGTGCCAGTAGTAACACAGATACGCAGTATTTT.

This clone was seen a handful of times. The rearrangement uses TRBV4-2 and TRBJ2-2; possibly TRBD2 for D (5 bases). V lost 4 bases, J lost 3 bases, and 12 bases lay in between. The CDR3 loop spans 15 amino acids. Germline V lookup: CDR1 LGHNA, CDR2 YNFKEQ. CDR3 bases: TGTGCCAGCAGCCGGACGGAGGTGGACACCGGGGAGCTGTTTTTT. Amino acids: CASSRTEVDTGELFF.

The J gene is TRBJ1-2, the V gene TRBV27, with D possibly matching TRBD1 (5 bases). The CDR3 has 17 amino acids. Between the trimmed V and J ends, which lost 1 base and 8 bases, there was a span of 23 bases. Germline V gene lookup returns CDR1 MNHEY and CDR2 SMNVEV (reference sequence). The CDR3 here is CASSLLHRTARVGGYTF. The CDR3 DNA reads as TGTGCCAGCAGTTTATTGCACAGGACCGCCAGAGTGGGGGGCTACACCTTC.